A single sample gave rise to the 16 T cell receptor beta chains below, sequenced in a study of blood T cell repertoires in COVID-19. Only in-frame clones appear in the TCRdb table, and some are missing; sequencing was by immunoSEQ multiplex PCR. The sample has about 480,000 clones, 88% seen once; the top ten hold 1.5% to 2%. Sequenced sample: PBMCs or T cells enriched from blood (not recorded which). These receptors were taken from a middle-aged woman who had recovered from COVID-19.

The genes are TRBV20-1 and TRBJ1-4; D not certain. The CDR3 consists of 13 residues. V lost 3 bases and J lost 3, with 8 bases in between. Germline CDR1 DFQATT, CDR2 SNEGSKA (reference sequence). The CDR3 loop reads CSASRGSNEKLFF. The DNA for the CDR3 is TGCAGTGCTAGTCGAGGGTCTAATGAAAAACTGTTTTTT.

The DNA of the CDR3 is TGTGCCAGCAGCTCCCCGTGGGAGAGTGGCTACACCTTC. As protein: CASSSPWESGYTF. The rearrangement links TRBV11-3 to TRBJ1-2; the D is unclear. V was pared by 4 bases and J by 7 bases, with 13 bases between. The length of the CDR3 is 13 residues. CDR1 and CDR2 from the germline V gene are SGHNT and YENEEA.

The chain uses TRBV2 and TRBJ1-2, with D possibly TRBD1 on 5 matching bases. CDR1 is SNHLY, CDR2 FYNNEI, per germline. The CDR3 contains 14 residues. V was trimmed by 2 bases and J by 7 bases, leaving 14 bases between them. CDR3 sequence: CASSERRDPPGYTF. CDR3 bases: TGTGCCAGCAGTGAAAGGAGGGACCCACCTGGCTACACCTTC.

This sequence joins TRBV19 and TRBJ1-6; maybe TRBD1 (6 bases). The germline V gene has CDR1 LNHDA and CDR2 SQIVND (reference sequence). The CDR3 spans 17 residues. The germline V and J ends were trimmed by 3 bases and 13 bases, with 25 bases remaining between them. CDR3 DNA: TGTGCCAGTAGTATCAGGCCCACATGGGCCTCAGGGGTTCCCCTCCACTTT. Amino acids: CASSIRPTWASGVPLHF. Looking up the rest from reference TRBV19 and TRBJ1-6 gives the full variable domain: DGGITQSPKYLFRKEGQNVTLSCEQNLNHDAMYWYRQDPGQGLRLIYYSQIVNDFQKGDIAEGYSVSREKKESFPLTVTSAQKNPTAFYLCASSIRPTWASGVPLHFGNGTRLTVT.

This clone occurred a few times. The genes are TRBV9 and TRBJ1-3, with D unresolved. The CDR3 is 13 amino acids. Germline values: CDR1 SGDLS, CDR2 YYNGEE. V dropped 0 bases and J dropped 2 bases, with 3 bases sitting between them. CDR3 bases: TGTGCCAGCAGCGTAGCTCCTGGAAACACCATATATTTT. Translated, it gives CASSVAPGNTIYF.

J is TRBJ2-3 and V is TRBV3-1 (or the pseudogene TRBV3-2), with 10 bases that match TRBD2. Losses at the gene ends were 1 base for V and 8 bases for J; bases not matched to a gene: 15. The CDR3 is 18 residues long. Germline V CDR1 and CDR2: LGHDT, YNNKEL (reference sequence). The CDR3 loop reads CASSQGPFGLAGAGTQYF. For the CDR3, the DNA is TGTGCCAGCAGCCAAGGTCCCTTCGGGCTAGCGGGAGCGGGTACGCAGTATTTT.

The chain carries TRBV2 and TRBJ1-5; the D gene is possibly TRBD1 (6 bases). CDR1 is SNHLY and CDR2 is FYNNEI in the germline V gene. The V and J ends lost 6 bases and 5 bases respectively, with 11 bases between them. The CDR3 is 13 residues long. CDR3 residues: CASRFAGDQPQHF. CDR3 in DNA: TGTGCCAGCAGGTTTGCAGGGGATCAGCCCCAGCATTTT.

V and J are TRBV4-1 and TRBJ2-1; 7 nucleotides match TRBD2. The CDR3 runs to 15 residues. Germline loops: CDR1 MGHRA, CDR2 YSYEKL. With V trimmed by 2 bases and J by 5 bases, 6 bases remained unmatched. CDR3 protein: CASSQITSAHNEQFF. DNA of the CDR3: TGCGCCAGCAGCCAAATCACTAGCGCCCACAATGAGCAGTTCTTC.

This sequence joins TRBV6-2 or TRBV6-3 and TRBJ2-3, with D maybe TRBD2 (6 bases). The germline V gene has CDR1 MNHEY and CDR2 SVGEGT. Trimming pared 1 base from V and 3 bases from J, leaving 14 bases between. The CDR3 sequence is 16 residues long. The CDR3 DNA is TGTGCCAGCAGTTACTTCTTGGGTGGACTAACAGATACGCAGTATTTT. Protein: CASSYFLGGLTDTQYF.

J is TRBJ1-1 and V is TRBV2, with a tentative D call TRBD1 (5 bases). CDR3 length: 12 residues. V lost 9 bases and J 1 base, leaving 9 bases between the germline ends. The V gene's germline CDR1 is SNHLY and CDR2 FYNNEI. CDR3 loop: CAREQENTEAFF. DNA for the CDR3: TGTGCCAGAGAACAGGAGAACACTGAAGCTTTCTTT.

The chain couples TRBV6-5 to TRBJ1-5; the D gene is possibly TRBD1 (6 bases). Looked up from germline, CDR1 is MNHEY and CDR2 is SVGAGI. The length of the CDR3 is 14 residues. Between the trimmed V and J ends, which lost 7 bases and 0 bases, there was a span of 10 bases. The CDR3 region is CASTTGYSNQPQHF. The CDR3 nucleotides are TGTGCCAGCACCACAGGGTATAGCAATCAGCCCCAGCATTTT.

The chain employs TRBV6-5 and TRBJ2-5; possibly TRBD2 for D (5 bases). CDR3 length equals 14 residues. Deletions cut 6 bases from V and 2 bases from J, with 13 bases between. Germline values: CDR1 MNHEY, CDR2 SVGAGI. The CDR3 sequence is CASRFRLTQETQYF. In DNA form, the CDR3 reads TGTGCCAGCAGATTCCGACTAACTCAAGAGACCCAGTACTTC.

V is TRBV5-4 and J is TRBJ2-2; D possibly corresponds to TRBD2 (5 bases). The germline V and J ends were trimmed by 4 bases and 0 bases, with 19 bases remaining between them. This CDR3 has 18 residues. CDR1 SGHNT and CDR2 YYREEE come from the germline V gene (reference sequence). The CDR3, as DNA: TGTGCCAGCAGCGGACCCGGAGGCCCAGACGCGAACACCGGGGAGCTGTTTTTT. The encoded protein is CASSGPGGPDANTGELFF.

This clone was seen once. V and J are TRBV6-5 and TRBJ1-6; no firm D call. The CDR3 loop spans 14 amino acids. The V end lost 6 bases, the J end lost 9 bases, and 15 bases lay between the germline ends. Germline CDR1 MNHEY, CDR2 SVGAGI. For the CDR3, the DNA is TGTGCCAGCAGAGCGGGCGCCAAAACTTCACCCCTCCACTTT. Its protein product is CASRAGAKTSPLHF.

The chain joins TRBV4-3 to TRBJ1-1; TRBD1 agrees at 7 bases. The junction had 7 bases not matched to a gene; V was cut back by 1 base and J by 2 bases. The CDR3 is 16 amino acids. CDR1 LGHNA and CDR2 YSLEER come from the germline V gene. The CDR3 DNA reads TGCGCCAGCAGCCAAGGACAGGGCCTTTTAAACACTGAAGCTTTCTTT. Translated: CASSQGQGLLNTEAFF.

As concerns this clone: Other DNA variants within this sample encode the same CDR3. This sequence joins TRBV30 and TRBJ1-2; TRBD1 aligns across 8 bases. Germline V gives CDR1 GTSNPN, CDR2 SVGIG (reference sequence). The CDR3 runs 13 residues. The V and J ends lost 3 bases and 4 bases, in that order; junction bases with no gene match: 4. The chain's CDR3 is CAWSAGGTYGYTF. The CDR3 coding sequence is TGTGCCTGGAGCGCAGGGGGCACCTATGGCTACACCTTC.